Following are 15 T cell receptor beta chains from one sample sequenced in a study of response to subunit inactivated influenza vaccine. From the RT-PCR reads, TCRdb called clonotypes with MiXCR, one entry per CDR3 protein. The table records fewer than 700,000 distinct CDR3 sequences, over 10% of them present only once. Sequenced here: PBMCs from blood, sampled roughly 47 days after vaccination. The receptors were sampled from a man between 45 and 60 years old who received an inactivated influenza vaccine.

In its sample, this clonotype was seen a few times. The genes are TRBV5-1 and TRBJ2-7; TRBD1 matches 9 bases. V lost 0 bases to trimming and J lost 1 base; unmatched junction nucleotides: 5. Germline assignment: CDR1 SGHRS and CDR2 YFSETQ. The CDR3 loop spans 16 amino acids. The CDR3 loop is CASSLVTGQGSYEQYF. The CDR3 nucleotides are TGCGCCAGCAGCTTGGTAACGGGACAGGGTTCCTACGAGCAGTACTTC. The full variable domain, its missing parts supplied by reference TRBV5-1 and TRBJ2-7, is KAGVTQTPRYLIKTRGQQVTLSCSPISGHRSVSWYQQTPGQGLQFLFEYFSETQRNKGNFPGRFSGRQFSNSRSEMNVSTLELGDSALYLCASSLVTGQGSYEQYFGPGTRLTVT.

The rearrangement links TRBV28 to TRBJ2-7; D is possibly TRBD2 (6 bases). Germline V CDR1 and CDR2: MDHEN, SYDVKM. The V end lost 7 bases, the J end lost 4 bases, and 17 bases lay between the germline ends. The CDR3 is 14 amino acids. In DNA form, the CDR3 reads TGTGCCAGCAAGCGGGCAGGGAATGTTTACGAGCAGTACTTC. Its translation is CASKRAGNVYEQYF.

This clonotype was recorded many times. The chain combines TRBV29-1 with TRBJ2-5, with D possibly being TRBD1 (5 bases). CDR3 length equals 12 residues. Germline loops: CDR1 SQVTM, CDR2 ANQGSEA. The ends were cut back, 6 bases at V and 9 bases at J, with 17 bases in the middle. The CDR3 coding sequence is TGCAGCGTCGGCGACAGTTTGTTGGCCCAGTACTTC. Encoded protein: CSVGDSLLAQYF.

There are many counts of this clonotype. The J gene is TRBJ2-5, the V gene TRBV20-1, with D possibly being TRBD2 (5 bases). The germline CDR1 and CDR2 sequences are DFQATT and SNEGSKA (reference sequence). Trimming cost V 3 bases and J 0 bases, with 17 bases left between them. CDR3 size: 16 residues. The CDR3, as DNA: TGCAGTGCTAGGGTCCCTCTAGCAGTGAACCAAGAGACCCAGTACTTC. Amino acids: CSARVPLAVNQETQYF.

The V call is TRBV4-3, the J call TRBJ2-3; 11 nucleotides line up with TRBD2. The CDR3 length is 17 residues. From germline, CDR1 is LGHNA and CDR2 YSLEER. With 0 bases clipped from V and 4 bases from J, the junction kept 6 bases outside the gene matches. This chain's CDR3 is CASSQEALAGAADTQYF. The CDR3 DNA reads as TGCGCCAGCAGCCAAGAGGCACTAGCGGGGGCGGCAGATACGCAGTATTTT.

This chain joins TRBV4-3 and TRBJ2-7; 12 positions agree with TRBD1. The germline gives CDR1 LGHNA, CDR2 YSLEER. There are 15 residues in the CDR3. V was pared by 3 bases and J by 5 bases, with 5 bases of the junction left unmatched. This CDR3 reads CASSQPGQGADEQYF. The CDR3 bases are TGCGCCAGCAGCCAGCCGGGACAGGGGGCCGACGAGCAGTACTTC.

This clonotype was recorded a few times. This chain links TRBV7-9 with TRBJ2-1, with TRBD2 matching 10 bases. CDR3 length: 16 residues. CDR1 and CDR2 from the germline V gene are SEHNR and FQNEAQ (reference sequence). Trimming took 5 bases from V and 4 from J; bases not matched to a gene: 8. The CDR3 nucleotides are TGTGCCAGCAGCCGCAACGGAGCGGGGGGGTACAATGAGCAGTTCTTC. Its protein is CASSRNGAGGYNEQFF.

This clonotype was found a few times. This rearrangement joins TRBV5-6 to TRBJ2-1, with TRBD2 matching over 11 bases. The ends lost 4 bases at V and 6 bases at J; junction bases unmatched: 3. From germline, CDR1 is SGHDT and CDR2 YYEEEE. The CDR3 has 14 residues. CDR3 sequence reads: CASSTGLAVNEQFF. Written as DNA, the CDR3 is TGTGCCAGCAGCACGGGACTAGCGGTCAATGAGCAGTTCTTC.

This clonotype was observed a few times. The CDR3 spells CASSRDRDGANYGYTF. In DNA form, the CDR3 reads TGTGCCAGCAGTAGGGACAGGGACGGGGCTAACTATGGCTACACCTTC. The chain combines TRBV2 with TRBJ1-2; the match to TRBD1 covers 9 bases. With 5 bases clipped from V and 0 bases from J, the junction kept 7 bases outside the gene matches. The CDR3 covers 16 residues. Per the germline V gene, CDR1 is SNHLY and CDR2 is FYNNEI.

This clonotype was observed many times. The J gene is TRBJ2-2, the V gene TRBV5-1; 8 bases are a match to TRBD1. There are 16 residues in the CDR3. CDR1 and CDR2 from the germline V gene are SGHRS and YFSETQ. J lost 4 bases, V lost 4 bases, and 9 bases had no gene match. The CDR3: CASSPIRGLGTGELFF. CDR3 coding DNA: TGCGCCAGCAGCCCAATCAGGGGGCTTGGCACCGGGGAGCTGTTTTTT. Complete variable domain (other parts from reference TRBV5-1 and TRBJ2-2): KAGVTQTPRYLIKTRGQQVTLSCSPISGHRSVSWYQQTPGQGLQFLFEYFSETQRNKGNFPGRFSGRQFSNSRSEMNVSTLELGDSALYLCASSPIRGLGTGELFFGEGSRLTVL.

At least ten counts were recorded for this clonotype. V usage is TRBV7-2 and J usage is TRBJ2-3, with a weak D call TRBD2 (5 bases). V lost 5 bases and J lost 8, with 14 bases in between. The CDR3 extends over 13 amino acids. Germline V gives CDR1 SGHTA, CDR2 FQGNSA. The CDR3 spells CASSPTGIPTQYF. CDR3 nucleotides: TGTGCCAGCAGCCCCACCGGGATCCCTACGCAGTATTTT.

CDR3: CASSEYSGEKLFF. Here the CDR3 DNA reads TGTGCCAGCAGTGAATATAGCGGAGAAAAACTGTTTTTT. The rearrangement links TRBV6-1 to TRBJ1-4; D is undetermined. The CDR3 spans 13 residues. Germline V lookup: CDR1 MNHNS, CDR2 SASEGT. The V gene lost 2 bases and the J gene lost 8 bases, with 9 bases spanning the gap.

The chain uses TRBV11-2 and TRBJ2-3, with unresolved D. Germline V CDR1 and CDR2: SGHAT, FQNNGV. Between the trimmed V and J ends, which lost 5 bases and 5 bases, there was a span of 14 bases. The CDR3 totals 14 residues. The CDR3 here is CASSRAPSQDTQYF. The CDR3 nucleotides are TGTGCCAGCAGCCGCGCCCCGAGTCAAGATACGCAGTATTTT. Full variable domain (remainder filled in from reference TRBV11-2 and TRBJ2-3): EAGVAQSPRYKIIEKRQSVAFWCNPISGHATLYWYQQILGQGPKLLIQFQNNGVVDDSQLPKDRFSAERLKGVDSTLKIQPAKLEDSAVYLCASSRAPSQDTQYFGPGTRLTVL.

Regarding this clonotype: The junction departs from the called germline gene at one end, perhaps through a read error. In DNA, the CDR3 is TGTGCCAGCTCAATTACCGATAGCTCCCACGAGCAGTACTTC. This translates into CASSITDSSHEQYF. V usage is TRBV18 and J usage is TRBJ2-7; D gene ambiguous. The CDR3 extends over 14 amino acids. Per germline, CDR1 KGHSH and CDR2 LQKENI.

This clonotype has at least ten counts. The chain is built from TRBV28 and TRBJ2-3; the match to TRBD2 covers 9 bases. V lost 2 bases to trimming and J lost 2 bases; unmatched junction nucleotides: 2. This CDR3 is 15 amino acids long. CDR1 is MDHEN and CDR2 is SYDVKM in the germline V gene. Written as DNA, the CDR3 is TGTGCCAGCAGTTTAGCTAGCGGGGCCACAGATACGCAGTATTTT. Encoded protein: CASSLASGATDTQYF. The full variable domain, in which reference TRBV28 and TRBJ2-3 provide the parts outside the CDR3, is DVKVTQSSRYLVKRTGEKVFLECVQDMDHENMFWYRQDPGLGLRLIYFSYDVKMKEKGDIPEGYSVSREKKERFSLILESASTNQTSMYLCASSLASGATDTQYFGPGTRLTVL.